This T cell receptor beta chain is drawn from a study of spatial heterogeneity in lung cancer. The germline V gene has CDR1 KGHSH and CDR2 LQKENI. The CDR3 spans 15 residues. Trimming took 6 bases from V and 2 from J, leaving 13 bases between them. TCRdb itself ran the 5' RACE reads through MiXCR, one entry per CDR3 protein. The table has roughly 70,000 distinct CDR3 sequences, roughly 8.9% seen once; the top ten hold approximately 1.8%. Stated time point: blood at routine non-recurrence follow-up after resection. Unsorted tumor, nontumor lung tissue or cryopreserved PBMC supplied the whole RNA. This clonotype was picked up many times.

V and J are TRBV18 and TRBJ2-2; D not certain. Specimen: PBMCs, collected at follow-up. This clonotype was sampled from a female donor with early-stage non-small cell lung cancer. CDR3 in DNA: TGTGCCAGCTCCCCAAACGACGGAAACACCGGGGAGCTGTTTTTT. Translated: CASSPNDGNTGELFF. Together with reference TRBV18 and TRBJ2-2, the CDR3 gives the full variable domain: NAGVMQNPRHLVRRRGQEARLRCSPMKGHSHVYWYRQLPEEGLKFMVYLQKENIIDESGMPKERFSAEFPKEGPSILRIQQVVRGDSAAYFCASSPNDGNTGELFFGEGSRLTVL.